Given below is one T cell receptor (beta chain) in context. Its antigen is still unknown. Using immunoSEQ multiplex PCR, the repertoire was profiled, and TCRdb retains in-frame clones only, with some absent. The sample consists of about 69,000 clones, 80% to 90% of them appearing once. The CDR3 runs 11 residues. The entry originates in a study of OX40 agonist ivuxolimab in advanced cancers. Study-wide results and caveats: Clonal expansion by week 6 occurred in CD4+ and CD8+ blood T cells (at 0.1 to 3.0 mg/kg). Researchers report that CD8+ T cells had, on average, more expanded clones than CD4+.

The sequences come from CD4+ or CD8+ T cells sorted from blood, collected in a trial of the OX40 agonist ivuxolimab. The chain employs TRBV21-1 and TRBJ1-6. TRBV21-1 is deemed a pseudogene. The TCR originated in an adult with an advanced solid tumor such as melanoma, head and neck, liver or kidney cancer. This chain's CDR3 is CASSRNAPLHF. The CDR3 DNA is TGTGCCAGCTCGAGAAATGCACCCCTCCACTTT.